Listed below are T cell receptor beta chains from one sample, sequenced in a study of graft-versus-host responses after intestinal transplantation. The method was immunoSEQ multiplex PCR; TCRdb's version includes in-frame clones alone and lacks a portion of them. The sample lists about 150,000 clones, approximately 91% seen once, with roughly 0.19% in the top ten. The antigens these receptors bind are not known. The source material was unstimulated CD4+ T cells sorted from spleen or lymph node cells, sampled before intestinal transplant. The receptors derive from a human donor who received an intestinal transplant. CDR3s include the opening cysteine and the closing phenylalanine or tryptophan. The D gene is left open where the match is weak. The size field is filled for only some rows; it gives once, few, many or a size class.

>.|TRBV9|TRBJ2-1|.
CASSVGAYNEQFF
TGTGCCAGCAGCGTAGGAGCCTACAATGAGCAGTTCTTC
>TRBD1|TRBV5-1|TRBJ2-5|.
CASRGTGQETQYF
TGCGCCAGCCGAGGGACAGGTCAAGAGACCCAGTACTTC
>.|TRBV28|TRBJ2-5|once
CASSQVRRAQYF
TGTGCCAGCAGTCAAGTTCGGCGAGCCCAGTACTTC
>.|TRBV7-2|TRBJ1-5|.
CASSLSRSNQPQHF
TGTGCCAGCAGCTTATCACGGAGCAATCAGCCCCAGCATTTT
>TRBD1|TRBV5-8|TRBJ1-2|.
CASSLRQGVGYGYTF
TGTGCCAGCAGCTTACGACAGGGGGTCGGCTATGGCTACACCTTC
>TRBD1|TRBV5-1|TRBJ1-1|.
CASSLAGTGYREAFF
TGCGCCAGCAGCTTGGCGGGGACAGGTTATAGGGAAGCTTTCTTT
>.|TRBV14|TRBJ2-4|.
CASSAFLAKNIQYF
TGTGCCAGCAGCGCATTCTTAGCCAAAAACATTCAGTACTTC
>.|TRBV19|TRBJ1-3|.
CASSAASVSGNTIYF
TGTGCCAGTAGTGCAGCTTCAGTCTCTGGAAACACCATATATTTT
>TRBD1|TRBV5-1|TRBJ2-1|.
CASSPGTGNDEQFF
TGCGCCAGCAGCCCAGGGACAGGGAACGATGAGCAGTTCTTC
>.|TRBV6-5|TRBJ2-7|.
CASSEGLEQYF
TGTGCCAGTTCCGAGGGACTCGAGCAGTACTTC
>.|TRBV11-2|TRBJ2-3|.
CASSPRGTDTQYF
TGTGCCAGCAGCCCCCGGGGCACAGATACGCAGTATTTT
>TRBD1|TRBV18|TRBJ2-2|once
CASSPLTGEAGELFF
TGTGCCAGCTCACCTCTGACAGGGGAAGCCGGGGAGCTGTTTTTT
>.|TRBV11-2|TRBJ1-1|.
CASSLDLIPNTEAFF
TGTGCCAGCAGCTTAGATCTGATACCGAACACTGAAGCTTTCTTT
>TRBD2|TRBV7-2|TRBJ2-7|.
CASSLAGGAYEQYF
TGTGCCAGCAGCTTAGCGGGAGGGGCCTACGAGCAGTACTTC
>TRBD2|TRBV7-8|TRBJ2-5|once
CASRLLGGGQETQYF
TGTGCCAGCAGGCTGCTGGGGGGGGGCCAAGAGACCCAGTACTTC
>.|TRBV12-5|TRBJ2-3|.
CASGLSQGWTDTQYF
TGTGCTAGTGGTTTGTCCCAGGGGTGGACAGATACGCAGTATTTT
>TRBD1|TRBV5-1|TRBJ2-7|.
CASTTGGSYEQYF
TGCGCCAGCACCACAGGGGGCTCCTACGAGCAGTACTTC
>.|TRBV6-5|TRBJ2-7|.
CASRSGQVSYEQYF
TGTGCCAGCAGATCCGGGCAGGTCTCCTACGAGCAGTACTTC
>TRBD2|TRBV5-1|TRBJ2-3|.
CASSLAGLAGTDTQYF
TGCGCCAGCAGCTTGGCCGGACTAGCGGGCACAGATACGCAGTATTTT
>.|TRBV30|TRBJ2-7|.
CAWTRPPRYEQYF
TGTGCCTGGACCCGACCCCCCCGCTACGAGCAGTACTTC
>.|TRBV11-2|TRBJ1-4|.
CASSLGALDNEKLFF
TGTGCCAGCAGCTTAGGGGCGCTAGATAATGAAAAACTGTTTTTT
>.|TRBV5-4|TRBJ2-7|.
CASSPEPGTPGDEQYF
TGTGCCAGCAGCCCCGAACCCGGGACGCCGGGGGACGAGCAGTACTTC
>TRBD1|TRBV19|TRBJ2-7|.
CASRGDRPYEQYF
TGTGCCAGTAGAGGGGACAGACCCTACGAGCAGTACTTC
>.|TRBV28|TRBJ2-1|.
CASSSAQGDEQFF
TGTGCCAGCAGTTCCGCCCAGGGCGATGAGCAGTTCTTC
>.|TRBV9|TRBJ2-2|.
CASSDKQVNTGELFF
TGTGCCAGCAGCGATAAACAGGTGAACACCGGGGAGCTGTTTTTT
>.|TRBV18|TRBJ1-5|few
CASSWPNQPQHF
TGTGCCAGCTCATGGCCGAATCAGCCCCAGCATTTT
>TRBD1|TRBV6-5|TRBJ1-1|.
CASRTGETEAFF
TGTGCCAGCCGGACAGGGGAGACTGAAGCTTTCTTT
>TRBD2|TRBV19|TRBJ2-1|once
CATSGREGSYNEQFF
TGTGCCACCTCTGGGCGGGAGGGCTCCTACAATGAGCAGTTCTTC
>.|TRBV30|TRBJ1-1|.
CAWSVGRFVFF
TGTGCCTGGAGTGTAGGCCGGTTTGTTTTCTTT
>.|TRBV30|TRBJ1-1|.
CAWSPRYMDTEAFF
TGTGCCTGGAGTCCCCGATACATGGACACTGAAGCTTTCTTT
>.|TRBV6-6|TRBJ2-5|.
CASSYSRETQYF
TGTGCCAGCAGTTACTCGAGGGAGACCCAGTACTTC
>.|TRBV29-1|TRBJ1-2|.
CSGSGELGYGYTF
TGCAGCGGATCAGGGGAATTAGGCTATGGCTACACCTTC
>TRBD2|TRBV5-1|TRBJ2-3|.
CASSSLAGSTDTQYF
TGCGCCAGCAGCTCGTTAGCGGGTAGCACAGATACGCAGTATTTT
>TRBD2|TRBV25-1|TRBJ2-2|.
CASSEYPGGTGELFF
TGTGCCAGCAGTGAATACCCGGGAGGCACCGGGGAGCTGTTTTTT
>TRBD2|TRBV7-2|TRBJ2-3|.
CASSPRTSGSTDTQYF
TGTGCCAGCAGCCCCCGGACTAGCGGGAGCACAGATACGCAGTATTTT
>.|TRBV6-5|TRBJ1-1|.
CASRTRESSTEAFF
TGTGCCAGCAGGACCAGGGAATCGAGCACTGAAGCTTTCTTT
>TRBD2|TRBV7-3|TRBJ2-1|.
CASSFTGTTRYNEQFF
TGTGCCAGCAGCTTCACCGGGACTACCCGTTACAATGAGCAGTTCTTC
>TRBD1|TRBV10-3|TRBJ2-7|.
CAISRTGGIYEQYF
TGTGCCATCAGTAGAACAGGGGGCATTTACGAGCAGTACTTC